This T cell receptor beta chain was sequenced during a study of tumor and adjacent non-tumor tissue in lung cancer. Study-level background: Histology: about 13 adenocarcinoma, a couple of squamous cell carcinoma, 1 small cell lung cancer. About 4.17 million productive TCRbeta reads were obtained per sample on average. Study-wide findings and caveats: Tumor repertoires had a smaller top 100 clone share than normal lung.

Germline V gene lookup returns CDR1 DFQATT and CDR2 SNEGSKA (reference sequence). The CDR3 totals 13 residues. Trimming stripped 2 bases from V and 4 bases from J, with 10 bases between. RNA was extracted from bulk tissue without any cell sorting. Concerning this clonotype itself: Its matching antigen is unknown. Just one base apart from a much larger clone, this may be a read error.

Three rounds of nested PCR, following a modified ARM-PCR protocol, produced the TCRbeta library. TCRdb re-called the multiplex PCR reads through MiXCR, storing one row per CDR3 protein. The repertoire has about 120,000 distinct CDR3 sequences, 60% to 70% of them found once; the top ten carry more than 10%. Sequencing input: lung tumor tissue. The J gene is TRBJ2-3, the V gene TRBV20-1, with D possibly TRBD2 on 5 matching bases. The clonotype was recovered from a man aged 30 to 39 with non-small cell lung cancer. The CDR3 spells CSARQGRPDTQYF. The CDR3 DNA is TGCAGTGCTAGACAAGGGAGACCAGATACGCAGTATTTT.